Detailed here is one T cell receptor (beta chain). This record belongs to a study of shared clonotypes between healthy human individuals. This CDR3 contains 16 residues. Clones were sequenced by immunoSEQ multiplex PCR, and TCRdb holds only the in-frame ones, with some missing. The sample carries hundreds of thousands of clones, less than 85% recorded once. The source of this sequence is a woman in her twenties or thirties in good health. What was sequenced was memory CD4+ T cells sorted from blood. Sample subset: CD45RA-negative fraction. V and J are TRBV21-1 and TRBJ1-1; TRBD1, the table's D call, was not compared with the DNA. TRBV21-1 is an annotated pseudogene. The CDR3 DNA sequence: TGTGCCAGCCCCTATCTCGGACAGGTGGTTTGCACTGAAGCTTTCTTT. It encodes CASPYLGQVVCTEAFF.